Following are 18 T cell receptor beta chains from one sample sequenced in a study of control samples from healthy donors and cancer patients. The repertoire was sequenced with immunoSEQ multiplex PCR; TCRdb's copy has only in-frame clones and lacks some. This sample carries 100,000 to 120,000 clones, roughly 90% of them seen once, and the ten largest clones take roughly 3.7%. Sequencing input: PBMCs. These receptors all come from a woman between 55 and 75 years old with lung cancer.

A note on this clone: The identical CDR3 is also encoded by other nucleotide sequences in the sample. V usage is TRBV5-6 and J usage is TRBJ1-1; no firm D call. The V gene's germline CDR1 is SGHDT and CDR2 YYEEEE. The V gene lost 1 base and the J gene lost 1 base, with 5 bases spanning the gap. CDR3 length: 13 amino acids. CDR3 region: CASSLQENTEAFF. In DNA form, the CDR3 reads TGTGCCAGCAGCTTGCAAGAGAACACTGAAGCTTTCTTT.

In nucleotides, the CDR3 is TGTGCCACCAGTGATGGTATTGGCTACACCTTC. This gives the protein CATSDGIGYTF. This sequence joins TRBV24-1 and TRBJ1-2, with D hard to call. Trimming pared 3 bases from V and 7 bases from J, leaving 5 bases between. From germline, CDR1 is KGHDR and CDR2 SFDVKD. There are 11 residues in the CDR3.

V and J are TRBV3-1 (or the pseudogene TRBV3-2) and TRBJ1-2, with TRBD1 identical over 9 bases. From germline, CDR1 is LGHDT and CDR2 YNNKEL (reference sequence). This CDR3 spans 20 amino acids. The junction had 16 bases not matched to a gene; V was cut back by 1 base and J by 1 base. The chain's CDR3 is CASSQGPTGTGFSNNYGYTF. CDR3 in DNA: TGTGCCAGCAGCCAAGGTCCCACCGGGACAGGGTTTTCTAATAACTATGGCTACACCTTC.

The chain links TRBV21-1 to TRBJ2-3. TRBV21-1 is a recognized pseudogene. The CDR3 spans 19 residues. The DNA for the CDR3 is TGTGCCACACACACCCTCCGCTTAGACGACCTTGCTAGCACAGATACGCAGTATTTT. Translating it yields CATHTLRLDDLASTDTQYF.

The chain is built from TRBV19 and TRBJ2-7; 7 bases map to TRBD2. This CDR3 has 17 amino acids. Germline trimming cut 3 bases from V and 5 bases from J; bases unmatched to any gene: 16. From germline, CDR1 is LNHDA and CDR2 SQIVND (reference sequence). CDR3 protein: CASSIGSGGSFVDEQYF. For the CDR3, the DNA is TGTGCCAGTAGTATCGGGTCCGGCGGGAGTTTTGTCGACGAGCAGTACTTC.

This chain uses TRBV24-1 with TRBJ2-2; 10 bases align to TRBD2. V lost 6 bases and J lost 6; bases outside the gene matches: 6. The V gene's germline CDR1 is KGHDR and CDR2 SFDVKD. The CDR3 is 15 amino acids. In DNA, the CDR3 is TGTGCCACCAGTTTAGCGGGAGGAGCCCCCGGGGAGCTGTTTTTT. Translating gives CATSLAGGAPGELFF.

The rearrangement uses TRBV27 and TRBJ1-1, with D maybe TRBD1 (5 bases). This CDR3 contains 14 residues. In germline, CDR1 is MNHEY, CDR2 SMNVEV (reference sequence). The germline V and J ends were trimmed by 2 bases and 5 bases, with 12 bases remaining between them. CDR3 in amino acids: CASSLAGRGTEAFF. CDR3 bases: TGTGCCAGCAGTTTAGCCGGACGGGGGACTGAAGCTTTCTTT.

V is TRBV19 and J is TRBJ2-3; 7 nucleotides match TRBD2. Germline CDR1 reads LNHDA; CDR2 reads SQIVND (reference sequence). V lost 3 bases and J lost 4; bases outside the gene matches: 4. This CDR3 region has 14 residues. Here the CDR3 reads CASSMGLTADTQYF. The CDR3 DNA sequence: TGTGCCAGTAGTATGGGACTAACCGCAGATACGCAGTATTTT.

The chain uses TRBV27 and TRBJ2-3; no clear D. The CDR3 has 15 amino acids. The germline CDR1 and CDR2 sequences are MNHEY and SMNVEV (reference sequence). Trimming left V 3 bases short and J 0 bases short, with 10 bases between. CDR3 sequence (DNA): TGTGCCAGCAGTTTCGTGGGGATCAGCACAGATACGCAGTATTTT. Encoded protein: CASSFVGISTDTQYF.

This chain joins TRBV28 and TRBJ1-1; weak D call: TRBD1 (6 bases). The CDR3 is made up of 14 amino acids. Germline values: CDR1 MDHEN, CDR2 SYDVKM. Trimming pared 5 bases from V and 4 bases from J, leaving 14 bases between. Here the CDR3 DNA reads TGTGCCAGCAGTGCCGGGACATTCCCCACTGAAGCTTTCTTT. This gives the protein CASSAGTFPTEAFF. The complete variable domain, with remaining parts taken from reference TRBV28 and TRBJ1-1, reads DVKVTQSSRYLVKRTGEKVFLECVQDMDHENMFWYRQDPGLGLRLIYFSYDVKMKEKGDIPEGYSVSREKKERFSLILESASTNQTSMYLCASSAGTFPTEAFFGQGTRLTVV.

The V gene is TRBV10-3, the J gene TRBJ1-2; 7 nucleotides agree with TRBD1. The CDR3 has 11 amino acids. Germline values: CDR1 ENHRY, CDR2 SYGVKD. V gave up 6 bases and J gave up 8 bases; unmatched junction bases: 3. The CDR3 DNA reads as TGTGCCATCAGCGCAGGGGGGGGCTACACCTTC. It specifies CAISAGGGYTF.

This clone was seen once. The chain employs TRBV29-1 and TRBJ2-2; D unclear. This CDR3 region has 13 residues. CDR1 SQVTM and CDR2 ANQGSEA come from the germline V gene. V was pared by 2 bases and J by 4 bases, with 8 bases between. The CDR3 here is CSVEPVLTGELFF. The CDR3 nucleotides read TGCAGCGTTGAACCAGTCCTCACCGGGGAGCTGTTTTTT.

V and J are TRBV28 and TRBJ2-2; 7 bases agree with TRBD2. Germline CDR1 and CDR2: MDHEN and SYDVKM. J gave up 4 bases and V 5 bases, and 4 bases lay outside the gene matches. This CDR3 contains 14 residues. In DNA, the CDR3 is TGTGCCAGCAGTCGGGACTACATCACCGGGGAGCTGTTTTTT. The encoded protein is CASSRDYITGELFF.

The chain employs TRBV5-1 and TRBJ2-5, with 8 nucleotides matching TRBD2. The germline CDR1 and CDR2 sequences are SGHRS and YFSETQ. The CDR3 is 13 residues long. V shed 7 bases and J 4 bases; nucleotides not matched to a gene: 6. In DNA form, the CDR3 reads TGCGCCAGCCACCGGGGGGGCGGAGAGACCCAGTACTTC. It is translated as CASHRGGGETQYF.

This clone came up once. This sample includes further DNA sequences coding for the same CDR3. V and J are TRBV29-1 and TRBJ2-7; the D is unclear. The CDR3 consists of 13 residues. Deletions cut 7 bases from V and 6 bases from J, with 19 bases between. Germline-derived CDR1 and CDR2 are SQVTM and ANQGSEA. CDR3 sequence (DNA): TGCAGCGCCGGAGACGAAAGGTCATCCGAGCAGTACTTC. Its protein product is CSAGDERSSEQYF.

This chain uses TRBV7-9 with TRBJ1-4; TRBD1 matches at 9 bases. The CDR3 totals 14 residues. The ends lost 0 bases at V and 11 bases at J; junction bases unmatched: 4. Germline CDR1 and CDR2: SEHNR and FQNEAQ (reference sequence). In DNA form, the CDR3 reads TGTGCCAGCAGCTTAGCCCTACAGGGGGCGAAACTGTTTTTT. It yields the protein CASSLALQGAKLFF. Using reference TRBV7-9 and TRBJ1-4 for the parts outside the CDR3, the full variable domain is DTGVSQNPRHKITKRGQNVTFRCDPISEHNRLYWYRQTLGQGPEFLTYFQNEAQLEKSRLLSDRFSAERPKGSFSTLEIQRTEQGDSAMYLCASSLALQGAKLFFGSGTQLSVL.

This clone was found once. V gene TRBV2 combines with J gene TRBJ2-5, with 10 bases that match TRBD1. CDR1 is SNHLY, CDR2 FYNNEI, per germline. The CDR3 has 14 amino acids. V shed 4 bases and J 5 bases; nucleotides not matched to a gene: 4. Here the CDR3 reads CASSGDRGLETQYF. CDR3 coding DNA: TGTGCCAGCAGTGGTGACAGGGGGCTTGAGACCCAGTACTTC.

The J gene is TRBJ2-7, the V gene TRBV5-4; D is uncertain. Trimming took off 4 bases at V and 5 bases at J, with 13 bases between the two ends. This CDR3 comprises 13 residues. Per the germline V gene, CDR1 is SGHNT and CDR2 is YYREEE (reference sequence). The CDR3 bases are TGTGCCAGCAGCCTTAACTGGGTTGACGAGCAGTACTTC. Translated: CASSLNWVDEQYF.